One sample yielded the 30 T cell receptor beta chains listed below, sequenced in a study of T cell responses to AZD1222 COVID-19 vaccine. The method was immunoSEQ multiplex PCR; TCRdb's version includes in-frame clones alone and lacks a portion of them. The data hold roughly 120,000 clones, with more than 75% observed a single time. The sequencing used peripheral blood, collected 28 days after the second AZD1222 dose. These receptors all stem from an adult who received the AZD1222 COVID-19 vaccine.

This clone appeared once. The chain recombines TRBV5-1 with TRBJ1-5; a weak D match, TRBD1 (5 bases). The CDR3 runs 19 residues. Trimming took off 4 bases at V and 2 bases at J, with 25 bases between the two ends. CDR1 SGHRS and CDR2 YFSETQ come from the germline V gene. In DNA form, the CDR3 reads TGCGCCAGCAGCCCCTTGGGAGCGACAGATGGGATTGGCAATCAGCCCCAGCATTTT. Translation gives CASSPLGATDGIGNQPQHF.

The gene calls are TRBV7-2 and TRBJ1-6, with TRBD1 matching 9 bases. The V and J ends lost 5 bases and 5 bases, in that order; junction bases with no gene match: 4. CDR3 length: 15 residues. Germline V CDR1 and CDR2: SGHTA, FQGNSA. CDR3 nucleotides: TGTGCCAGCAGCCCCCGGACAGGGGATAATTCACCCCTCCACTTT. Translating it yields CASSPRTGDNSPLHF.

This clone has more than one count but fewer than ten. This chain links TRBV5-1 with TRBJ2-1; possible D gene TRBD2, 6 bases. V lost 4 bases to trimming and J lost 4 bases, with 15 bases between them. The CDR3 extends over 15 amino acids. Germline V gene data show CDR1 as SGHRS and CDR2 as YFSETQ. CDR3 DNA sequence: TGCGCCAGCAGCGGGGGACTTCTGACTTACAATGAGCAGTTCTTC. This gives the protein CASSGGLLTYNEQFF.

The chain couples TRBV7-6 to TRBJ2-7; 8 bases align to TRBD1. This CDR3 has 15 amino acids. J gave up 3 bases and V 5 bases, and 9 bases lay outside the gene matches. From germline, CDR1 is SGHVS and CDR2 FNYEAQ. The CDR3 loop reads CASSLRQGPNYEQYF. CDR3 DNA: TGTGCCAGCAGCCTCAGACAGGGGCCGAACTACGAGCAGTACTTC. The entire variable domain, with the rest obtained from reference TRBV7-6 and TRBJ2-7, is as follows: GAGVSQSPRYKVTKRGQDVALRCDPISGHVSLYWYRQALGQGPEFLTYFNYEAQQDKSGLPNDRFSAERPEGSISTLTIQRTEQRDSAMYRCASSLRQGPNYEQYFGPGTRLTVT.

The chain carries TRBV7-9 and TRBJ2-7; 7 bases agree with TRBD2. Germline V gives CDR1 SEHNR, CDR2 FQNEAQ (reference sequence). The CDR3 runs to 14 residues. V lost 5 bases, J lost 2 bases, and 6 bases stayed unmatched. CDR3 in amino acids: CASSLRDYPYEQYF. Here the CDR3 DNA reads TGTGCCAGCAGCCTCCGGGACTACCCCTACGAGCAGTACTTC.

CDR3 sequence (DNA): TGTGCCAGCAGTCTCCGGACAGTGAGCTCCTACGAGCAGTACTTC. Translation: CASSLRTVSSYEQYF. The chain recombines TRBV28 with TRBJ2-7, with D tentatively TRBD1 (6 bases). Deletions cut 5 bases from V and 0 bases from J, with 14 bases between. Germline V CDR1 and CDR2: MDHEN, SYDVKM. The CDR3 extends over 15 amino acids.

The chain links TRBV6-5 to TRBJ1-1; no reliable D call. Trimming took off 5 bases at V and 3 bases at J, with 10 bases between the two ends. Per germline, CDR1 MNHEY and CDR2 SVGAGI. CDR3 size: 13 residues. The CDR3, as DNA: TGTGCCAGCAGTCAGACCCTTGACACTGAAGCTTTCTTT. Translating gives CASSQTLDTEAFF.

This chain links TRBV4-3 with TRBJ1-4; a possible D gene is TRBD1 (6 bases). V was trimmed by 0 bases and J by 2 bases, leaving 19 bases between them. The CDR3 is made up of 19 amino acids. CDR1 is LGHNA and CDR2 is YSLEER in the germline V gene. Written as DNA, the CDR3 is TGCGCCAGCAGCCAAGATGTCGGGCGTTGGGGGGCTACTAATGAAAAACTGTTTTTT. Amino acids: CASSQDVGRWGATNEKLFF.

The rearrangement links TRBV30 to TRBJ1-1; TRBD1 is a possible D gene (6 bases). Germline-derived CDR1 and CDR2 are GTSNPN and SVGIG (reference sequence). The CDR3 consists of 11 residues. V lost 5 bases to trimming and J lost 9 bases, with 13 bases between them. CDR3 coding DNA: TGTGCCTGGGACACGGACAGTAAAGCTTTCTTT. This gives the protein CAWDTDSKAFF.

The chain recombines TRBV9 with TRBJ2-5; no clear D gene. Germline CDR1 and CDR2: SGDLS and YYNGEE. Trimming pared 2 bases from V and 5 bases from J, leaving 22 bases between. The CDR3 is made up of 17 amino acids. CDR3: CASSVPNPNEFLETQYF. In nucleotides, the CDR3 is TGTGCCAGCAGCGTCCCCAACCCGAACGAGTTTTTGGAGACCCAGTACTTC.

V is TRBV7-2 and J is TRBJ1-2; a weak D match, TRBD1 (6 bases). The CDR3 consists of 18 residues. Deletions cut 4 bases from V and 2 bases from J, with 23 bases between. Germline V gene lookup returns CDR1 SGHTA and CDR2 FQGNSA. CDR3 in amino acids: CASSSTLNLFQGNYGYTF. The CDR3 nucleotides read TGTGCCAGCAGCTCTACCCTTAATCTATTCCAGGGGAACTATGGCTACACCTTC.

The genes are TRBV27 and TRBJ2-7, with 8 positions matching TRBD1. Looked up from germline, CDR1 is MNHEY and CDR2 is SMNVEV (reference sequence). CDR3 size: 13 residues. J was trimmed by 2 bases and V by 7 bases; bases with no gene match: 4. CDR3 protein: CASKTTGAYEQYF. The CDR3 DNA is TGTGCCAGCAAAACGACAGGGGCCTACGAGCAGTACTTC.

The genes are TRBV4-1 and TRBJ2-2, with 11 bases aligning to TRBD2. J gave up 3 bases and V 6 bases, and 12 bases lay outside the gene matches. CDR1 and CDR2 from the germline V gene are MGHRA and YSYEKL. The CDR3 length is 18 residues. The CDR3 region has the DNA TGCGCCAGCAGTCATAAACCCTTACTAGCGGGGGACACCGGGGAGCTGTTTTTT. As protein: CASSHKPLLAGDTGELFF.

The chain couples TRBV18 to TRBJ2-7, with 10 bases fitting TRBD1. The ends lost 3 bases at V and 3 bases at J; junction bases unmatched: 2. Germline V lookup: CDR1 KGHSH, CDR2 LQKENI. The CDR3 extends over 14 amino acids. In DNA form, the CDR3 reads TGTGCCAGCTCACCGCGGGACAGGGGCTACGAGCAGTACTTC. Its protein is CASSPRDRGYEQYF.

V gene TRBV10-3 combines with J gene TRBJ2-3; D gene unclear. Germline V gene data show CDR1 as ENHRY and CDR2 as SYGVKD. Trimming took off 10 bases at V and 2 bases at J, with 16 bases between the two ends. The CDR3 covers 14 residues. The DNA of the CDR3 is TGTGCCACCTTAGAAGGCGGAGTCACAGATACGCAGTATTTT. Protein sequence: CATLEGGVTDTQYF.

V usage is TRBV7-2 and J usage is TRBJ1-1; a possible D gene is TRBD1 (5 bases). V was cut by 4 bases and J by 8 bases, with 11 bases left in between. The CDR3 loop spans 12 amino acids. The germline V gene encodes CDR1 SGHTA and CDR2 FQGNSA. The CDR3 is CASSYRDPEAFF. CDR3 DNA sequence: TGTGCCAGCAGCTACCGGGACCCCGAAGCTTTCTTT.

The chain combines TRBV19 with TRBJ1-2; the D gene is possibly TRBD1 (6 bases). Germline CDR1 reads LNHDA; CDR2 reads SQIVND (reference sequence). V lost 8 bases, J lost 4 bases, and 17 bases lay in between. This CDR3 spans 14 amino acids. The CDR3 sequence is CASFGGHGSYGYTF. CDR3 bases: TGTGCCAGTTTTGGGGGGCACGGGAGCTATGGCTACACCTTC.

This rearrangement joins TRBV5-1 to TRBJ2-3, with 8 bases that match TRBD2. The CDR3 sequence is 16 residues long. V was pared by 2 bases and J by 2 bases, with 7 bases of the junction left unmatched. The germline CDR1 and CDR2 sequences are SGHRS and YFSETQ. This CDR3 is CASSFRGGTYTDTQYF. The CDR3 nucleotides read TGCGCCAGCAGCTTTCGCGGGGGGACCTACACAGATACGCAGTATTTT.

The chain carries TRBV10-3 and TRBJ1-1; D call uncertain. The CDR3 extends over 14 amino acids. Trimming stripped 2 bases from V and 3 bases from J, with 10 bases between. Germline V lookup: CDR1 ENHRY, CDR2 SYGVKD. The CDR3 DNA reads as TGTGCCATCAGTGAGCCTAGCCAGTACACTGAAGCTTTCTTT. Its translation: CAISEPSQYTEAFF.

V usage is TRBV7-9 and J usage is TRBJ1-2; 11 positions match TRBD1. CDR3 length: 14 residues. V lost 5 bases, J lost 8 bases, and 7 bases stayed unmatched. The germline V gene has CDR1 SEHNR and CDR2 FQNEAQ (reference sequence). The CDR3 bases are TGTGCCAGCAGCACCGGGACAGGGGGAAAGGGCTACACCTTC. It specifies CASSTGTGGKGYTF.

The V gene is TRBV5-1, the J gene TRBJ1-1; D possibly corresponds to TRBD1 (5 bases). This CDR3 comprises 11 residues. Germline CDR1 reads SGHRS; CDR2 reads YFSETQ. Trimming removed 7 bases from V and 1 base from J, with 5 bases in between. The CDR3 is CASQGNTEAFF. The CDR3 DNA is TGCGCCAGCCAGGGGAACACTGAAGCTTTCTTT. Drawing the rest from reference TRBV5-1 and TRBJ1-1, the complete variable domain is KAGVTQTPRYLIKTRGQQVTLSCSPISGHRSVSWYQQTPGQGLQFLFEYFSETQRNKGNFPGRFSGRQFSNSRSEMNVSTLELGDSALYLCASQGNTEAFFGQGTRLTVV.

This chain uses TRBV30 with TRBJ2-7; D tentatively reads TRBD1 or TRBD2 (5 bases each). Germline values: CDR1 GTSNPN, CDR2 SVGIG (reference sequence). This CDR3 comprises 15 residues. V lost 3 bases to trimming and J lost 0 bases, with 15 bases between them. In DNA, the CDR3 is TGTGCCTGGAGGAGGGGCGGCCTAAGCTCCTACGAGCAGTACTTC. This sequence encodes CAWRRGGLSSYEQYF.

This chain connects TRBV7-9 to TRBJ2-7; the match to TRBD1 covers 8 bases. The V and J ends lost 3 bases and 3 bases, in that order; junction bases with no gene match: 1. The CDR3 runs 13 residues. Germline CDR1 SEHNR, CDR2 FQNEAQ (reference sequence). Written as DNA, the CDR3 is TGTGCCAGCAGCTTCACAGGGGGCTACGAGCAGTACTTC. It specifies CASSFTGGYEQYF.

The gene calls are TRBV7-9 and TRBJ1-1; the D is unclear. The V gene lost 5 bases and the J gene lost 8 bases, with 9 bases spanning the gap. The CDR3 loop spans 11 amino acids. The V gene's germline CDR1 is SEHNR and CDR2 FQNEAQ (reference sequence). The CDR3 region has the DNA TGTGCCAGCAGCCCGGGCCCAGAAGCTTTCTTT. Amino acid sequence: CASSPGPEAFF.

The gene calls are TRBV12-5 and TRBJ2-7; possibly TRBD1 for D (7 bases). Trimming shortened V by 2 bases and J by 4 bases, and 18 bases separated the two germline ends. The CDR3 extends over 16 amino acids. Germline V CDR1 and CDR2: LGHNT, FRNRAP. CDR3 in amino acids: CASGLSPGQRVYEQYF. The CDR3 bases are TGTGCTAGTGGTTTGTCACCGGGACAGCGGGTATACGAGCAGTACTTC. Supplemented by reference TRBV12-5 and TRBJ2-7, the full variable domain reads DARVTQTPRHKVTEMGQEVTMRCQPILGHNTVFWYRQTMMQGLELLAYFRNRAPLDDSGMPKDRFSAEMPDATLATLKIQPSEPRDSAVYFCASGLSPGQRVYEQYFGPGTRLTVT.

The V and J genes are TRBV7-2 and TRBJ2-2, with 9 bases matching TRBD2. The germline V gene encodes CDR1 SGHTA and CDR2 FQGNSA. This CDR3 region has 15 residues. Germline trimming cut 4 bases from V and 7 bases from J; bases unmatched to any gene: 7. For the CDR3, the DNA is TGTGCCAGCAGCTGGAGGGGACTAGCTAGCGGGGAGCTGTTTTTT. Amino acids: CASSWRGLASGELFF.

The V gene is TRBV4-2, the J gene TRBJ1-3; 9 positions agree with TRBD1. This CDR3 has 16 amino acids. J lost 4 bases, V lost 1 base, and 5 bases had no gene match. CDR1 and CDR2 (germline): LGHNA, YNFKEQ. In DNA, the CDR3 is TGTGCCAGCAGCCAAGTCGGGACAGGGAACGGAAACACCATATATTTT. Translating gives CASSQVGTGNGNTIYF.

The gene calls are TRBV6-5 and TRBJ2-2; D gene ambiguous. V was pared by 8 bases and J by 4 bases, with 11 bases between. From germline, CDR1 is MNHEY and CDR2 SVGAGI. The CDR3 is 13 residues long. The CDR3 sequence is CASCRPITGELFF. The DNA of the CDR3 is TGTGCCAGCTGTCGGCCAATCACCGGGGAGCTGTTTTTT.

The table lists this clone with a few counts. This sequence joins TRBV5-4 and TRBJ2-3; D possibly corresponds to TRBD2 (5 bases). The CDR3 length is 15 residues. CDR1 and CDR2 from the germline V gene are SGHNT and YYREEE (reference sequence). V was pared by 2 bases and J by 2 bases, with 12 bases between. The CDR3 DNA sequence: TGTGCCAGCAGCTTTGGGGAGCGGAACACAGATACGCAGTATTTT. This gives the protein CASSFGERNTDTQYF.

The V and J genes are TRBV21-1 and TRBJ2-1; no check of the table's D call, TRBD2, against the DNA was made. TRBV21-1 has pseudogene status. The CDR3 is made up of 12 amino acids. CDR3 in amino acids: CASSNRFSEQFF. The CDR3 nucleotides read TGTGCCAGCAGCAATCGGTTTAGTGAGCAGTTCTTC.